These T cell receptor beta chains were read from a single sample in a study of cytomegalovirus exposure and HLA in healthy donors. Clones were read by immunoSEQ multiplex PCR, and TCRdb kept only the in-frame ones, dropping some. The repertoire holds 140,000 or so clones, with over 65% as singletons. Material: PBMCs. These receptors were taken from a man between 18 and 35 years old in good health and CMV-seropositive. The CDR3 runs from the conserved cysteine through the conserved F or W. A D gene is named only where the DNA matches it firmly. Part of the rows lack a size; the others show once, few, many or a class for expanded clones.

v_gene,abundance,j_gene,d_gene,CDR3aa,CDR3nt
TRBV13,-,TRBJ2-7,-,CASSLDRAYEQYF,TGTGCCAGCAGCTTAGACAGAGCCTACGAGCAGTACTTC
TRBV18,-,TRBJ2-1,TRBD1,CASSETGGDYNEQFF,TGTGCCAGCTCAGAAACAGGGGGCGACTACAATGAGCAGTTCTTC
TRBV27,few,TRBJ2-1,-,CASSLSDSHNEQFF,TGTGCCAGCAGTTTATCGGACTCGCACAATGAGCAGTTCTTC
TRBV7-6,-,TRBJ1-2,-,CASSRQKEWGYGYTF,TGTGCCAGCAGCCGACAGAAGGAATGGGGCTATGGCTACACCTTC
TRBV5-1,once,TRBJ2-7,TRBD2,CASSSLAGEQYF,TGCGCCAGCAGCTCTTTAGCGGGCGAGCAGTACTTC
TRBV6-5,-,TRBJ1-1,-,CASSHWGRNTEAFF,TGTGCCAGCAGCCACTGGGGGCGGAACACTGAAGCTTTCTTT
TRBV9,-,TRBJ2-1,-,CASSVFTEPYNEQFF,TGTGCCAGCAGCGTCTTTACAGAACCCTACAATGAGCAGTTCTTC
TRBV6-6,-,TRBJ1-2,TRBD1,CASSYSTGTGPYGYTF,TGTGCCAGCAGTTACTCGACAGGGACAGGACCGTATGGCTACACCTTC
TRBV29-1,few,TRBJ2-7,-,CSVEASYEQYF,TGCAGCGTTGAGGCTAGCTACGAGCAGTACTTC
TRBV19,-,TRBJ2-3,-,CASTQTGLGTDTQYF,TGTGCCAGTACCCAAACAGGGTTAGGCACAGATACGCAGTATTTT
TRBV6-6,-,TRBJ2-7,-,CASSYPAYEQYF,TGTGCCAGCAGTTACCCAGCCTACGAGCAGTACTTC
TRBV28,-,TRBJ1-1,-,CASSYPQEGDTEAFF,TGTGCCAGCAGTTATCCTCAGGAAGGGGACACTGAAGCTTTCTTT
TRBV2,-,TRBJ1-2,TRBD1,CASSGDGTGANYGYTF,TGTGCCAGCAGTGGGGACGGGACAGGGGCAAACTATGGCTACACCTTC
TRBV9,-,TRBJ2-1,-,CASSVGPEQFF,TGTGCCAGCAGCGTGGGGCCTGAGCAGTTCTTC
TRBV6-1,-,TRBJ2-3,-,CASSGGAGRPNTQYF,TGTGCCAGCAGTGGGGGAGCCGGGAGACCCAATACGCAGTATTTT
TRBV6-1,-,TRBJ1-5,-,CASIGNNQPQHF,TGTGCCAGCATCGGGAACAATCAGCCCCAGCATTTT
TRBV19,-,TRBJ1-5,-,CASSRDWVQPQHF,TGTGCCAGTAGTAGGGACTGGGTCCAGCCCCAGCATTTT
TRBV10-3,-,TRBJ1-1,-,CATTSGRSVMNTEAFF,TGTGCCACCACCTCAGGCCGCTCCGTTATGAACACTGAAGCTTTCTTT
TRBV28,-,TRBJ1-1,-,CASSPRIGTEAFF,TGTGCCAGCAGCCCACGTATCGGCACTGAAGCTTTCTTT
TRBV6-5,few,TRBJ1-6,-,CASRPGQWNSPLHF,TGTGCCAGCAGGCCGGGACAATGGAATTCACCCCTCCACTTT
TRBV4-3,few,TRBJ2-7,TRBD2,CASSLQTGGPYEQYF,TGCGCCAGCAGCCTCCAAACGGGGGGGCCCTACGAGCAGTACTTC
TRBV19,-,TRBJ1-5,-,CASTSSLNQPQHF,TGTGCCAGTACCAGTTCACTAAATCAGCCCCAGCATTTT
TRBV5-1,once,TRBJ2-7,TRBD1,CASSLDTGGTDEQYF,TGCGCCAGCAGCTTGGACACAGGGGGCACCGACGAGCAGTACTTC
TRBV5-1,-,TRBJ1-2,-,CASSLARAGDNYGYTF,TGCGCCAGCAGCTTGGCGCGGGCAGGTGATAACTATGGCTACACCTTC
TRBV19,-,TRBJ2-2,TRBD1,CASSGRQGAGGELFF,TGTGCCAGTAGTGGAAGACAGGGGGCCGGCGGGGAGCTGTTTTTT
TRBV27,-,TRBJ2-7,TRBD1,CASSWTGDEQYF,TGTGCCAGCAGTTGGACAGGGGACGAGCAGTACTTC
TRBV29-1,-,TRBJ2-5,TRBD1,CSVARDRGTETQYF,TGCAGCGTTGCCCGTGACAGGGGCACAGAGACCCAGTACTTC
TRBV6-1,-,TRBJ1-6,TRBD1,CASLQGVGSPLHF,TGTGCCAGCCTTCAGGGGGTAGGATCACCCCTCCACTTT
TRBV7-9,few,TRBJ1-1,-,CASSLSAGANTEAFF,TGTGCCAGCAGCTTGAGTGCAGGGGCTAACACTGAAGCTTTCTTT
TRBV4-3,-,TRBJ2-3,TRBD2,CASSQAPQGSGRGDTQYF,TGCGCCAGCAGCCAGGCCCCGCAGGGTAGCGGGAGGGGAGATACGCAGTATTTT
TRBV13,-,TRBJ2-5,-,CASSLRGPRETQYF,TGTGCCAGCAGCTTACGCGGGCCGCGCGAGACCCAGTACTTC
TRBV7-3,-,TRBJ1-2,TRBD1,CASSSGQGDGYTF,TGTGCCAGCAGCTCCGGACAGGGCGATGGCTACACCTTC
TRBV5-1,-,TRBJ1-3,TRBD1,CASSLVQGANTIYF,TGCGCCAGCAGCTTGGTTCAGGGGGCAAACACCATATATTTT
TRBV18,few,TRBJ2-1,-,CASSPQSGLYNEQFF,TGTGCCAGCTCACCACAGAGCGGCTTGTACAATGAGCAGTTCTTC
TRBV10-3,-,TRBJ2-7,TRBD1,CAIREQGAHEQYF,TGTGCCATCAGGGAACAGGGGGCGCACGAGCAGTACTTC
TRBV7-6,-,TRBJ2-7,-,CASSPLAGQSYEQYF,TGTGCCAGCAGCCCATTAGCGGGACAGTCCTACGAGCAGTACTTC
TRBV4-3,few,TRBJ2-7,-,CASSQDVLAGEQYF,TGCGCCAGCAGCCAAGATGTTCTCGCGGGCGAGCAGTACTTC
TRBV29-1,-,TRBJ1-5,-,CSVSQGGNQPQHF,TGCAGCGTTTCCCAGGGTGGGAATCAGCCCCAGCATTTT
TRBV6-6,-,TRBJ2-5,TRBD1,CASSFGTGGETQYF,TGTGCCAGCAGTTTTGGGACAGGGGGGGAGACCCAGTACTTC
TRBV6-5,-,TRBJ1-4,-,CASTSFQGHYEKLFF,TGTGCCAGCACCTCATTTCAGGGGCATTATGAAAAACTGTTTTTT
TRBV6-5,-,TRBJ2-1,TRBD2,CASSYSGLEANNEQFF,TGTGCCAGCAGTTACTCGGGACTAGAGGCTAACAATGAGCAGTTCTTC
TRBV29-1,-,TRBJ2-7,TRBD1,CSVEDRGGHEQYF,TGCAGCGTTGAGGACAGGGGAGGGCACGAGCAGTACTTC
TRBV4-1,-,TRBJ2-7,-,CASSPLSGSYEQYF,TGCGCCAGCAGCCCGCTGAGCGGGTCCTACGAGCAGTACTTC
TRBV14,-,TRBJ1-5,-,CASSQGRGFNQPQHF,TGTGCCAGCAGCCAAGGCAGGGGATTCAATCAGCCCCAGCATTTT
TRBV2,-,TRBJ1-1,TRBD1,CASSAQGAVGAFF,TGTGCCAGCAGTGCACAGGGGGCGGTAGGAGCTTTCTTT
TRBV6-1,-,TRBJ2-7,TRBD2,CASGSAGGYAEQYF,TGTGCCAGCGGGTCGGCGGGGGGCTATGCCGAGCAGTACTTC
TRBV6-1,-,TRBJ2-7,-,CASTSLGGSGEQYF,TGTGCCAGCACTTCTTTGGGGGGTTCGGGCGAGCAGTACTTC
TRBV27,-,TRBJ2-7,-,CASSLQQAGEQYF,TGTGCCAGCAGTTTGCAACAGGCCGGTGAGCAGTACTTC
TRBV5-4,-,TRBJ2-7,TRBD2,CASSSARREGLEQYF,TGTGCCAGCAGCTCGGCAAGGCGGGAGGGCCTCGAGCAGTACTTC
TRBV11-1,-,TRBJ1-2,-,CASSLSGDYNYGYTF,TGTGCCAGCAGCTTAAGTGGCGACTATAACTATGGCTACACCTTC
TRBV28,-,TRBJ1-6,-,CASSLLSPSPGLSYNSPLHF,TGTGCCAGCAGTTTACTTTCCCCAAGCCCCGGGTTATCCTATAATTCACCCCTCCACTTT
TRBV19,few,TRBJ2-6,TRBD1,CASSRDRVGAGANVLTF,TGTGCCAGTAGTAGGGACAGGGTTGGAGCCGGGGCCAACGTCCTGACTTTC
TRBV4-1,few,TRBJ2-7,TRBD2,CASSPISGAPYEQYF,TGCGCCAGCAGTCCAATTAGCGGGGCACCCTACGAGCAGTACTTC